This is a list of T cell receptor beta chains from one sample in a study of blood T cell repertoires in COVID-19. Only in-frame clones appear in the TCRdb table, and some are missing; sequencing was by immunoSEQ multiplex PCR. The sample includes about 69,000 clones, approximately 79% seen only once; the top ten take roughly 44%. The source material was peripheral blood. These receptors originate from a human donor in a cohort sampled during active COVID-19. CDR3s include the opening cysteine and the closing phenylalanine or tryptophan. A D gene is named only where the DNA matches it firmly. Some rows mark clone size as missing; the rest say once, few, many or name a class of expanded clone.

d_gene,v_gene,j_gene,abundance,CDR3nt,CDR3aa
.,TRBV6-5,TRBJ1-6,.,TGTGCCAGCAGACGACGGGACACCTATAATTCACCCCTCCACTTT,CASRRRDTYNSPLHF
TRBD1,TRBV28,TRBJ1-6,.,TGTGCCAGCAGCCGCTGGGGACAGTCCTATAATTCACCCCTCCACTTT,CASSRWGQSYNSPLHF
.,TRBV28,TRBJ1-6,.,TGTGCCAGCACGCAGGTCTATAATTCACCCCTCCACTTT,CASTQVYNSPLHF
.,TRBV6-1,TRBJ2-7,.,TGTGCCAGCAGTGAAGCCGCGTGGGGCGCAACCTACGAGCAGTACTTC,CASSEAAWGATYEQYF
.,TRBV3-1/TRBV3-2,TRBJ2-1,.,TGTGCCAGCAGCCAATCGCTAGCGATCAATGAGCAGTTCTTC,CASSQSLAINEQFF
TRBD2,TRBV5-1,TRBJ2-1,.,TGCGCCAGCAGCTTGGACCCAGCGGGAGGTTACAATGAGCAGTTCTTC,CASSLDPAGGYNEQFF
TRBD2,TRBV4-2,TRBJ2-1,once,TGTGCCAGCAGCCAAAGCGGGGGGGCCCACAATGAGCAGTTCTTC,CASSQSGGAHNEQFF
TRBD2,TRBV4-1,TRBJ2-5,.,TGCGCCAGCAGCCGCCTTTTGTCGGGGGGGGAAGAGACCCAGTACTTC,CASSRLLSGGEETQYF
TRBD2,TRBV6-5,TRBJ2-7,.,TGTGCCAGCAGTTACCGGGAGGGCCGTTACGAGCAGTACTTC,CASSYREGRYEQYF
TRBD1,TRBV28,TRBJ1-1,once,TGTGCCAGCAGTTCAGACAGGGGGTCTGCTGAAGCTTTCTTT,CASSSDRGSAEAFF
TRBD1,TRBV5-1,TRBJ2-7,.,TGCGCCAGCAGCTTGGAACATGGACAGGGTGCCGACGAGCAGTACTTC,CASSLEHGQGADEQYF
.,TRBV28,TRBJ1-1,.,TGTGCCAGCAGACGGGATGGTTCGAACACTGAAGCTTTCTTT,CASRRDGSNTEAFF
TRBD1,TRBV27,TRBJ1-5,.,TGTGCCAGCAGATCGGACAGGGGGCGGAATCAGCCCCAGCATTTT,CASRSDRGRNQPQHF